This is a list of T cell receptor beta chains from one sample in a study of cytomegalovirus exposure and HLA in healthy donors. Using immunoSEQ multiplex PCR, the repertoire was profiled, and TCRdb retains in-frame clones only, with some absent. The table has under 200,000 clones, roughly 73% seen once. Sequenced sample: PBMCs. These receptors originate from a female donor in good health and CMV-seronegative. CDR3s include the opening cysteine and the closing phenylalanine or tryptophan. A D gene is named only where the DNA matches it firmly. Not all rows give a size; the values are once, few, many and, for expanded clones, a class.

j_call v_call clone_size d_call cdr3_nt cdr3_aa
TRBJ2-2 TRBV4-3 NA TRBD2 TGCGCCAGCAGCCCCCAACGACCAGCGGGGGGGCGGTTGAGTAACACCGGGGAGCTGTTTTTT CASSPQRPAGGRLSNTGELFF
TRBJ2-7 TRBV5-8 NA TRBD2 TGTGCCAGCACATCAAGAGGGAGGGCCCAAGACGAGCAGTACTTC CASTSRGRAQDEQYF
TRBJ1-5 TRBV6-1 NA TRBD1 TGTGCCAGCAGTGATATGACAGGGGGGCAGCCCCAGCATTTT CASSDMTGGQPQHF
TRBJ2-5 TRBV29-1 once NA TGCAGCGTTTCTACGGGACAAATAGAGACCCAGTACTTC CSVSTGQIETQYF
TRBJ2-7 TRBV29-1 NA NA TGCAGCGTTCAGGGTCCGGCTTCAGCCTACGAGCAGTACTTC CSVQGPASAYEQYF
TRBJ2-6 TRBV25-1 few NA TGTGCCAGCAGTGAATATTGGCAGGGGGGCGCTGAGGCCAACGTCCTGACTTTC CASSEYWQGGAEANVLTF
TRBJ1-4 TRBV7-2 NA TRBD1 TGTGCCAGCAGCCTTGACAGGGGCCCTGCAACTAATGAAAAACTGTTTTTT CASSLDRGPATNEKLFF
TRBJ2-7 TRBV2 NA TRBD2 TGTGCCAGCAGTACTAGCGGGAGGGACGAGCAGTACTTC CASSTSGRDEQYF
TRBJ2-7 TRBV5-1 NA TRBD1 TGCGCCAGCAGCGCCGGGACAGGGGGATACTACGAGCAGTACTTC CASSAGTGGYYEQYF
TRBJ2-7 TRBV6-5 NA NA TGTGCCAGCAGTCTGGGAGTAGGGGAGCAGTACTTC CASSLGVGEQYF
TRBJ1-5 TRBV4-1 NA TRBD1 TGCGCCAGCAGCCATGGGGGGACAGTCTTCAATCAGCCCCAGCATTTT CASSHGGTVFNQPQHF
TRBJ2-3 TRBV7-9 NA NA TGTGCCAGCAGCTTAGCGCGCAGACAAGATACGCAGTATTTT CASSLARRQDTQYF
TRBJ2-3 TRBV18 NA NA TGTGCCAGCTCACCGGACAGAAAGACAGATACGCAGTATTTT CASSPDRKTDTQYF
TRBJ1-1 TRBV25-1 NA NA TGTGCCAGCAGCGACATGAACACTGAAGCTTTCTTT CASSDMNTEAFF